In its sample, the clone carrying this T cell receptor beta chain was seen a few times. No antigen is known for it. A much larger clone is a single base away; this may be a read error. Ophthalmopathy cases scored 3 or more on the Clinical Activity Score and 4 or more on NOSPECS grade, with duration below 3 months. On the basis of clinical symptoms, serum thyroxine and TRAb, thyroid ultrasound and orbital computed tomography, diagnoses were made. The CDR3 runs 15 residues. In germline, CDR1 is MDHEN, CDR2 SYDVKM. There were TCR beta CDR3 regions amplified from RNA transcripts. TCR CDR3 underwent first-round RT-PCR with the HTBI primer set. TCRdb reprocessed the multiplex PCR reads with MiXCR, giving one entry per CDR3 protein. The sample lists 620,000 or so distinct CDR3 sequences, approximately 15% occurring once. The sample is drawn from a study of T cells in Graves' hyperthyroidism and ophthalmopathy.

The study, taken as a whole, reports: For ophthalmopathy, model prediction preceded onset by a median around six months.

The clonotype comes from a woman in her forties or fifties with Graves' ophthalmopathy. The material sequenced was blood. The chain recombines TRBV28 with TRBJ1-5; the match to TRBD1 covers 7 bases. The CDR3 DNA reads as TGTGCCAGCAGTTCGGGACAGCATAGCAGTCAGCCCCAGCATTTT. It yields the protein CASSSGQHSSQPQHF.